The source of this T cell receptor beta chain is a study of shared clonotypes between healthy human individuals. Free of recent acute infections or vaccinations, the donors were healthy HIV-negative adults. This clone was detected only a few times. Genomic DNA belonging to each subset was distributed in equal measure over several immunoSEQ plates. Generated by immunoSEQ multiplex PCR, the TCRdb table keeps only in-frame clones and is missing some. This sample carries 2 million to 2.5 million clones, over 90% of them seen once, and the ten largest clones take 0.39%. The CDR3 is 12 amino acids. Germline CDR1 and CDR2: SNHLY and FYNNEI. V was trimmed by 7 bases and J by 6 bases, leaving 12 bases between them.

The sequencing sample was made of naive CD4+ T cells from PBMCs. Noted subset: CD45RA+ positively selected. V usage is TRBV2 and J usage is TRBJ1-1, with a weak D call TRBD1 (5 bases). The sequence derives from a man younger than 35 in good health. Some clones in this sample may be carry-over from other donors' samples. CDR3: CASMLEGPEAFF. CDR3 nucleotide sequence: TGTGCCAGCATGTTGGAGGGACCTGAAGCTTTCTTT.